Each of the 13 T cell receptor beta chains below was sequenced from the same sample in a study of cytotoxic CD8 clonotypes in ibrutinib-treated CLL (dated by TCRdb to 2020 to 2023). Libraries were prepared through the immunoSEQ multiplex PCR assay. Drawn from immuneACCESS, this table holds only the in-frame rearrangements with V and J called that TCRdb kept. Clones are partly lost; checked studies trace under half to an unresolved V gene and leave the rest unexplained. For this sample there are around 300,000 clones; around four fifths appear just once. The top ten clonotypes cover roughly 6.3% of the sample. The specimen was PBMCs, collected before ibrutinib treatment. The receptor source for this set is a human donor with chronic lymphocytic leukemia.

The genes are TRBV7-2 and TRBJ2-1; 10 bases match TRBD2. After removal of 4 bases from V and 4 bases from J, the junction contained 4 bases not matched to a gene. The germline V gene has CDR1 SGHTA and CDR2 FQGNSA. The length of the CDR3 is 15 residues. The CDR3 loop is CASSSTSGVYNEQFF. In DNA, the CDR3 is TGTGCCAGCAGCTCCACTAGCGGGGTGTACAATGAGCAGTTCTTC. Full variable domain (outside the CDR3, taken from reference TRBV7-2 and TRBJ2-1): GAGVSQSPSNKVTEKGKDVELRCDPISGHTALYWYRQSLGQGLEFLIYFQGNSAPDKSGLPSDRFSAERTGGSVSTLTIQRTQQEDSAVYLCASSSTSGVYNEQFFGPGTRLTVL.

The rearrangement uses TRBV18 and TRBJ1-1, with 9 bases aligning to TRBD1. The V and J ends lost 5 bases and 4 bases, in that order; junction bases with no gene match: 2. Germline CDR1 and CDR2: KGHSH and LQKENI. The CDR3 runs to 13 residues. CDR3 nucleotide sequence: TGTGCCAGCTCAGAGACAGGGGGCACTGAAGCTTTCTTT. It specifies CASSETGGTEAFF.

Comments on this clone: One end of the junction fails to match germline, which may point to a read error. The gene calls are TRBV7-2 and TRBJ1-4; D may be TRBD1 (6 bases). From germline, CDR1 is SGHTA and CDR2 FQGNSA. The CDR3 is 15 amino acids. The CDR3 bases are TGTGCCAGCAGCACCTCACAGGGCGCTAAGGAAAAACTGTTTTTT. Translated: CASSTSQGAKEKLFF.

The CDR3 DNA sequence: TGTGCCAGTAGTGCCAGGGGGAACGAGCAGTTCTTC. Protein product: CASSARGNEQFF. The V call is TRBV19, the J call TRBJ2-1, with 7 positions matching TRBD1. The V segment lost 5 bases and the J segment 10 bases; nucleotides outside the gene matches: 5. The CDR3 is 12 residues long. Germline V gene lookup returns CDR1 LNHDA and CDR2 SQIVND (reference sequence).

The J gene is TRBJ1-2, the V gene TRBV28, with TRBD1 as a possible D gene (6 bases). This CDR3 is built from 14 residues. V shed 5 bases and J shed 0 bases, with 10 bases lying between them. Per germline, CDR1 MDHEN and CDR2 SYDVKM. The CDR3: CASSTGSANYGYTF. In nucleotides, the CDR3 is TGTGCCAGCAGTACAGGGTCAGCTAACTATGGCTACACCTTC.

The chain couples TRBV6-1 to TRBJ2-7, with D perhaps matching TRBD2 (5 bases). V was clipped by 7 bases and J by 5 bases, with 9 bases between them. Germline V gives CDR1 MNHNS, CDR2 SASEGT. There are 11 residues in the CDR3. CDR3 sequence: CASITRDEQYF. DNA of the CDR3: TGTGCCAGCATTACTAGGGACGAGCAGTACTTC.

This chain connects TRBV14 to TRBJ2-1, with D unclear. Germline lookup yields CDR1 SGHDN and CDR2 FVKESK. V was cut by 5 bases and J by 3 bases, with 11 bases left in between. There are 14 residues in the CDR3. The CDR3 spells CASSALGYYNEQFF. CDR3 DNA: TGTGCCAGCAGCGCTTTGGGGTACTACAATGAGCAGTTCTTC.

This chain joins TRBV5-1 and TRBJ2-3, with D perhaps matching TRBD2 (6 bases). The CDR3 is 14 amino acids. Per germline, CDR1 SGHRS and CDR2 YFSETQ. Trimming left V 0 bases short and J 4 bases short, with 9 bases between. Here the CDR3 reads CASSLAGLPDTQYF. CDR3 in DNA: TGCGCCAGCAGCTTGGCAGGACTACCAGATACGCAGTATTTT.

The chain uses TRBV4-3 and TRBJ2-7; a weak D match, TRBD2 (6 bases). CDR1 and CDR2 from the germline V gene are LGHNA and YSLEER. The CDR3 runs to 14 residues. Trimming removed 0 bases from V and 7 bases from J, with 13 bases in between. In DNA form, the CDR3 reads TGCGCCAGCAGCCAAGATCCAGCGGGTTTGGAGCAGTACTTC. Translating gives CASSQDPAGLEQYF.

The V call is TRBV4-3, the J call TRBJ1-1, with D possibly matching TRBD1 (5 bases). There are 16 residues in the CDR3. Trimming stripped 2 bases from V and 0 bases from J, with 13 bases between. The germline CDR1 and CDR2 sequences are LGHNA and YSLEER. The chain's CDR3 is CASSQSPTALNTEAFF. In DNA form, the CDR3 reads TGCGCCAGCAGCCAATCCCCGACAGCACTGAACACTGAAGCTTTCTTT.

The chain recombines TRBV28 with TRBJ2-5; 10 bases are a match to TRBD1. The junction had 6 bases not matched to a gene; V was cut back by 5 bases and J by 3 bases. CDR3 size: 15 residues. Germline V gene sequence: CDR1 MDHEN, CDR2 SYDVKM. The CDR3 DNA sequence: TGTGCCAGCAGTGACCCCGGGACAGGGGAAGAGACCCAGTACTTC. Encoded protein: CASSDPGTGEETQYF.

This clone was found once. V and J are TRBV29-1 and TRBJ1-2; possibly TRBD1 for D (5 bases). V was pared by 6 bases and J by 2 bases, with 22 bases between. CDR1 and CDR2 from the germline V gene are SQVTM and ANQGSEA. CDR3 size: 16 residues. CDR3 region: CSVQLGQPRENYGYTF. In DNA, the CDR3 is TGCAGCGTCCAACTTGGGCAGCCCAGGGAGAACTATGGCTACACCTTC. The full variable domain, with the rest looked up from reference TRBV29-1 and TRBJ1-2, is SAVISQKPSRDICQRGTSLTIQCQVDSQVTMMFWYRQQPGQSLTLIATANQGSEATYESGFVIDKFPISRPNLTFSTLTVSNMSPEDSSIYLCSVQLGQPRENYGYTFGSGTRLTVV.

CDR3 sequence reads: CASSPFPGGRYEQYF. The CDR3 nucleotides are TGTGCCAGCAGCCCCTTTCCCGGGGGCAGGTACGAGCAGTACTTC. V and J are TRBV16 and TRBJ2-7; D possibly uses TRBD1 or TRBD2 (6 bases each). Germline values: CDR1 KGHSY, CDR2 FQNENV. This CDR3 contains 15 residues. Trimming removed 4 bases from V and 4 bases from J, with 17 bases in between.